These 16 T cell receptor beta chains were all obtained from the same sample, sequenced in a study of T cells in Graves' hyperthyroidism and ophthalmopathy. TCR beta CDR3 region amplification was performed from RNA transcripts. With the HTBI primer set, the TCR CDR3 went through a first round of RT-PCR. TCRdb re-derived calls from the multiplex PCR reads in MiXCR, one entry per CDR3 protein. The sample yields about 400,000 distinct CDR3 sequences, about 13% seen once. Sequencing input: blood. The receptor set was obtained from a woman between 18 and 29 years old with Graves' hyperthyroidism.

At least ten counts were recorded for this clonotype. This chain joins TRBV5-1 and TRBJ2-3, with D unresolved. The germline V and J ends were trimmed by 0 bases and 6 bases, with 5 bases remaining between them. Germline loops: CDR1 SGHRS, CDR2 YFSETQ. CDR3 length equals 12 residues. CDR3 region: CASSLGWDTQYF. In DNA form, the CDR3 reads TGCGCCAGCAGCTTGGGGTGGGATACGCAGTATTTT.

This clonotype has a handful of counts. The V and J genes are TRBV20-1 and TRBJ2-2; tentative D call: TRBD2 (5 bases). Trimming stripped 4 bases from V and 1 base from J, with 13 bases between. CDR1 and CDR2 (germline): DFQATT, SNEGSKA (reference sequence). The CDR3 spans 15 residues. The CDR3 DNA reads TGCAGTGCTAAGGAGGACTTAAGGAACACCGGGGAGCTGTTTTTT. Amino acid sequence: CSAKEDLRNTGELFF.

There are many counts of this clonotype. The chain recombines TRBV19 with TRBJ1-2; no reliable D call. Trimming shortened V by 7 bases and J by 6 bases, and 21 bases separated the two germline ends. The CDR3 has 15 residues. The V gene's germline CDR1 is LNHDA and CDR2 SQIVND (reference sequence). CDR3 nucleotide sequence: TGTGCCAGTACCGTATCCTTGAGACGCGGGGATGGCTACACCTTC. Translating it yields CASTVSLRRGDGYTF.

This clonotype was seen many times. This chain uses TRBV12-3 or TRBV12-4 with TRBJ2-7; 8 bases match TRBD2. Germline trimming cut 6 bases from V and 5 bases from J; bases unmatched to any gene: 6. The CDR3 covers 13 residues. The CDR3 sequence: CASRRGGRDEQYF. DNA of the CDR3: TGTGCCAGCAGACGGGGGGGCCGCGACGAGCAGTACTTC.

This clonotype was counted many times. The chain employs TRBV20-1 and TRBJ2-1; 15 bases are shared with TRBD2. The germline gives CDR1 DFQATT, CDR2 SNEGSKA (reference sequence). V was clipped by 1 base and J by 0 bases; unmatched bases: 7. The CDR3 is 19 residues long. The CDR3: CSARGTGTSGRISYNEQFF. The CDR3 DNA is TGCAGTGCTAGAGGGACCGGGACTAGCGGGAGGATCTCCTACAATGAGCAGTTCTTC.

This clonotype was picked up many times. CDR3 coding DNA: TGCGCCAGCAGCTCGCCTAGAGCGGGGGGGAAAAATGAGCAGTTCTTC. Translating gives CASSSPRAGGKNEQFF. This chain uses TRBV5-1 with TRBJ2-1, with 10 nucleotides matching TRBD2. The CDR3 is 16 residues long. The germline CDR1 and CDR2 sequences are SGHRS and YFSETQ. The V gene end was trimmed by 3 bases and the J gene end by 7 bases; junction bases not matched to a gene: 10.

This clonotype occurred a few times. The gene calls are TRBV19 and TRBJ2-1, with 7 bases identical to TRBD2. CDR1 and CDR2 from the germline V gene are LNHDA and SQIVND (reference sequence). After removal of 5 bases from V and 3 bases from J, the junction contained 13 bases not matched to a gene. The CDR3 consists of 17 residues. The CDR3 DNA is TGTGCCAGTAGTTCCCGAACAAGCGGGACCGACTACAATGAGCAGTTCTTC. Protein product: CASSSRTSGTDYNEQFF.

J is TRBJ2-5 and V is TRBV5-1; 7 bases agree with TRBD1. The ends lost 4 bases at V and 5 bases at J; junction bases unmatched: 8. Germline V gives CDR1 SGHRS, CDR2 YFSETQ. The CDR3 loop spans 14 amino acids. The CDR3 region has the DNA TGCGCCAGCAGCCAGGACAGGTTAGCGGAGACCCAGTACTTC. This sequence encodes CASSQDRLAETQYF.

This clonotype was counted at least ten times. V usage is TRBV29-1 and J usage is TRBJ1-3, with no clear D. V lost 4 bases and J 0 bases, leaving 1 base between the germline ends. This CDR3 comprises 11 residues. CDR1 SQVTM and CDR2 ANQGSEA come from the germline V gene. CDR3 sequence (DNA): TGCAGCGTTGCCTCTGGAAACACCATATATTTT. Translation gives CSVASGNTIYF. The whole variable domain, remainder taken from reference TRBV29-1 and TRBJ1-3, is SAVISQKPSRDICQRGTSLTIQCQVDSQVTMMFWYRQQPGQSLTLIATANQGSEATYESGFVIDKFPISRPNLTFSTLTVSNMSPEDSSIYLCSVASGNTIYFGEGSWLTVV.

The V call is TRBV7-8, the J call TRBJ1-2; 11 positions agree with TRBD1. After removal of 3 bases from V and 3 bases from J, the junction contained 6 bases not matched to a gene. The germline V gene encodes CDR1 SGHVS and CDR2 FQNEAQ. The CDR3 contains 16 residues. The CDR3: CASSLGGQGDYYGYTF. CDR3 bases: TGTGCCAGCAGCTTGGGGGGACAGGGGGACTACTATGGCTACACCTTC.

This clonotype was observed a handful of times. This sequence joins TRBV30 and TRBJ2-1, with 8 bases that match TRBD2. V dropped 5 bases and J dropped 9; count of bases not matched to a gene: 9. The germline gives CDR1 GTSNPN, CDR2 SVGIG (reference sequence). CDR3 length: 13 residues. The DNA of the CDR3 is TGTGCCTGGGGTAGCGGGAACGGGGGTGAGCAGTTCTTC. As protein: CAWGSGNGGEQFF.

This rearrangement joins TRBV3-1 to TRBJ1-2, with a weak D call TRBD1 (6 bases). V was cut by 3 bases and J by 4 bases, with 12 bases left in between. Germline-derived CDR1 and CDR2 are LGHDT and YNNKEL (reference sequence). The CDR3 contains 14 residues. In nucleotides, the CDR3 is TGTGCCAGCAGCCAGCCGACAGGTTTCTATGGCTACACCTTC. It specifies CASSQPTGFYGYTF.

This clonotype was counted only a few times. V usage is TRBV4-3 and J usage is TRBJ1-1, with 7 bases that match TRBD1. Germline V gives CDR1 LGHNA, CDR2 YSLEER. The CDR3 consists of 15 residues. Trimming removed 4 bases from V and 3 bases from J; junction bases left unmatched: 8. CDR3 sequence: CASSPSRQGDTEAFF. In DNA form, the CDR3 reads TGCGCCAGCAGCCCGTCACGACAGGGAGACACTGAAGCTTTCTTT.

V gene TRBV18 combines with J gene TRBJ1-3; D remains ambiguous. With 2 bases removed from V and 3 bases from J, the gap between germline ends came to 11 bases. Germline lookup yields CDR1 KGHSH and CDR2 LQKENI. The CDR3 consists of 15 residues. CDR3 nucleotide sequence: TGTGCCAGCTCACCAGGTGAGGCAGATGGAAACACCATATATTTT. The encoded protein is CASSPGEADGNTIYF.

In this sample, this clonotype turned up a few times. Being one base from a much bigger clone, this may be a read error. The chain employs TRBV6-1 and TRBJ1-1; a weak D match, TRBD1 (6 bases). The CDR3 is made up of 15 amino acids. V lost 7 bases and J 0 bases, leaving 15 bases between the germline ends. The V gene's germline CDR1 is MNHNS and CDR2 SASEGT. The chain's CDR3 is CASNLYRDMNTEAFF. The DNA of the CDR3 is TGTGCCAGCAACCTTTACAGGGACATGAACACTGAAGCTTTCTTT.

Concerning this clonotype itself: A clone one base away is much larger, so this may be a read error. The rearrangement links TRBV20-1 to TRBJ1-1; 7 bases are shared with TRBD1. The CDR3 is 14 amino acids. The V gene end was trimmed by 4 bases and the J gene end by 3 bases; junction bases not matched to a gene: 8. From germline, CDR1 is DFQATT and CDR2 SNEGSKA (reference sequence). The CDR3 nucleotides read TGCAGTGCTACAGATAGGGGGCCGTACACTGAAGCTTTCTTT. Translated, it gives CSATDRGPYTEAFF.